This T cell receptor (beta chain) was retrieved from a study of blood T cell repertoires in COVID-19. Study-level information: There were acute and convalescent COVID-19 samples, and they came from the United States, Italy and Spain. Sample material is recorded as cDNA or gDNA derived from T cells, B-cell-depleted T cells, or PBMCs.

Assay used: immunoSEQ multiplex PCR; TCRdb lists only in-frame clones, some missing. The data hold about 130,000 clones, with roughly four fifths observed a single time. The sequencing sample was made of peripheral blood. The clonotype comes from a man under 40 with COVID-19, enrolled during active disease.

The CDR3 nucleotides read TGTGCCAGCAGCTCCGGGACAGGGGGAAGGAATGGCTACACCTTC. It specifies CASSSGTGGRNGYTF. V is TRBV11-2 and J is TRBJ1-2; 11 bases fit TRBD1. V shed 4 bases and J 6 bases; nucleotides not matched to a gene: 7. The germline CDR1 and CDR2 sequences are SGHAT and FQNNGV. This CDR3 has 15 amino acids.